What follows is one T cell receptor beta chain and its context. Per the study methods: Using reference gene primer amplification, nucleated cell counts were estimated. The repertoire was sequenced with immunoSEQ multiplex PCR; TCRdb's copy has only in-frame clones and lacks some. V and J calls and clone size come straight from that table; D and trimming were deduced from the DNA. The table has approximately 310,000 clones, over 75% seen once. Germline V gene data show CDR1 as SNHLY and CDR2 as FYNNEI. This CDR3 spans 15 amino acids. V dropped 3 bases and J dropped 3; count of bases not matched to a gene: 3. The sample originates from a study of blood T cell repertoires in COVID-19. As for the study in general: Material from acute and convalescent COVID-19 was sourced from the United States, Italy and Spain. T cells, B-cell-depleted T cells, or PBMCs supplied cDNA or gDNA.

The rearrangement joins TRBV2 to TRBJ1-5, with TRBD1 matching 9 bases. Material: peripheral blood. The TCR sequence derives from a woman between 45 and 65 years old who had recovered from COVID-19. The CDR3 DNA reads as TGTGCCAGCAGTGACCACAGGGGGCTCAATCAGCCCCAGCATTTT. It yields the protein CASSDHRGLNQPQHF.